This passage covers 11 T cell receptor beta chains from one sample sequenced in a study of CD8 T cells in ankylosing spondylitis. TCRdb used MiXCR to reprocess the 5' RACE reads, holding one entry per CDR3 protein. Of 200,000 or so distinct CDR3 sequences listed, around a quarter are singletons. The sample was blood, either unsorted or a sorted T cell fraction (not recorded which). The source is a male donor with ankylosing spondylitis or in good health (not recorded which).

The CDR3 DNA reads as TGCAGTGCTAGTGGAGATAAGAGCAATCAGCCCCAGCATTTT. It is translated as CSASGDKSNQPQHF. This chain uses TRBV20-1 with TRBJ1-5; D unresolved. This CDR3 is 14 amino acids long. Germline values: CDR1 DFQATT, CDR2 SNEGSKA (reference sequence). V shed 3 bases and J shed 1 base, with 10 bases lying between them.

Comments on this clonotype: One end of the junction does not line up with germline, which may come from a read error. The chain uses TRBV19 and TRBJ1-3; no definite D call. This CDR3 region has 14 residues. Germline-derived CDR1 and CDR2 are LNHDA and SQIVND (reference sequence). This CDR3 is CASSIGYGGNPIYF. CDR3 sequence (DNA): TGTGCCAGTAGTATTGGATATGGTGGAAACCCCATATATTTT.

The genes are TRBV5-5 and TRBJ1-3; a possible D gene is TRBD1 (6 bases). This CDR3 contains 14 residues. Germline values: CDR1 SGHKS, CDR2 YYEKEE (reference sequence). The V gene lost 5 bases and the J gene lost 3 bases, with 12 bases spanning the gap. The CDR3 bases are TGTGCCAGCAGACCCGGACAGCATGGAAACACCATATATTTT. This translates into CASRPGQHGNTIYF.

This sequence joins TRBV29-1 and TRBJ1-2; D possibly corresponds to TRBD1 (6 bases). Trimming pared 3 bases from V and 4 bases from J, leaving 12 bases between. Germline CDR1 SQVTM, CDR2 ANQGSEA. The CDR3 length is 13 residues. CDR3 nucleotide sequence: TGCAGCGTTGATCCGGACAGTCCCTATGGCTACACCTTC. Protein product: CSVDPDSPYGYTF.

This clonotype was detected ten times or more. The chain has TRBV5-1 and TRBJ2-5; D may be TRBD1 or TRBD2 (5 bases each). V shed 4 bases and J shed 5 bases, with 18 bases lying between them. The germline CDR1 and CDR2 sequences are SGHRS and YFSETQ. The CDR3 sequence is 15 residues long. CDR3 sequence: CASSLGDRQRETQYF. The CDR3 nucleotides read TGCGCCAGCAGCCTAGGGGACCGTCAAAGGGAGACCCAGTACTTC.

This clonotype was recorded many times. The chain couples TRBV27 to TRBJ2-4, with D perhaps assigned TRBD1 or TRBD2 (5 bases each). Germline CDR1 MNHEY, CDR2 SMNVEV (reference sequence). The V gene lost 6 bases and the J gene lost 3 bases, with 12 bases spanning the gap. CDR3 length: 14 residues. CDR3 residues: CASSIGTGKNIQYF. The CDR3, as DNA: TGTGCCAGCAGCATCGGGACGGGCAAAAACATTCAGTACTTC.

This clonotype was seen many times. This chain joins TRBV27 and TRBJ1-1, with D possibly TRBD1 on 5 matching bases. V lost 7 bases and J lost 8, with 14 bases in between. This CDR3 contains 12 residues. CDR1 MNHEY and CDR2 SMNVEV come from the germline V gene (reference sequence). The CDR3 loop is CASTRGAGEAFF. The CDR3 nucleotides are TGTGCCAGCACCCGAGGGGCAGGGGAAGCTTTCTTT.

This chain uses TRBV6-1 with TRBJ2-1, with D maybe TRBD2 (6 bases). V was shortened by 5 bases and J by 1 base, with 15 bases between the two germline ends. CDR1 and CDR2 (germline): MNHNS, SASEGT. The length of the CDR3 is 16 residues. CDR3: CASSRGLPSSYNEQFF. CDR3 DNA: TGTGCCAGCAGTCGTGGACTACCGTCGTCCTACAATGAGCAGTTCTTC.

Here the CDR3 reads CASSLMRGEAFF. The CDR3 nucleotides read TGTGCCAGCAGTTTAATGAGAGGCGAAGCTTTCTTT. The chain employs TRBV12-3 or TRBV12-4 and TRBJ1-1; D is unclear. The CDR3 runs to 12 residues. V gave up 2 bases and J gave up 8 bases, with 9 bases separating them.

The chain employs TRBV7-2 and TRBJ2-7; D call uncertain. Trimming shortened V by 10 bases and J by 2 bases, and 15 bases separated the two germline ends. This CDR3 comprises 13 residues. Germline V gene sequence: CDR1 SGHTA, CDR2 FQGNSA. CDR3 nucleotides: TGTGCCACCCCCCAAGGCGGCCCCTACGAGCAGTACTTC. Translating it yields CATPQGGPYEQYF.

This clonotype was observed many times. V is TRBV7-9 and J is TRBJ2-3; tentative D call: TRBD2 (6 bases). The CDR3 runs 15 residues. The V end was cut by 5 bases, the J end by 2 bases, with 14 bases between. Looked up from germline, CDR1 is SEHNR and CDR2 is FQNEAQ (reference sequence). The CDR3 nucleotides are TGTGCCAGCAGCAAACAAACTAGCCTCACAGATACGCAGTATTTT. Protein product: CASSKQTSLTDTQYF.